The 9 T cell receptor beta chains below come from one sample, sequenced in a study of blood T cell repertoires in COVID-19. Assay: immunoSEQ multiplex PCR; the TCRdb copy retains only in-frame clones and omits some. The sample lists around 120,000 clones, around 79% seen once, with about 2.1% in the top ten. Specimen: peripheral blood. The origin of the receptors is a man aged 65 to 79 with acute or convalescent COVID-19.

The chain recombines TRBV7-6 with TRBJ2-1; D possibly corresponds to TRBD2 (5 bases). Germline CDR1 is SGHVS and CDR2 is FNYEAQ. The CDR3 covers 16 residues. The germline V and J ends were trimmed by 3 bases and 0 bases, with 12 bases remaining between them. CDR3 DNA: TGTGCCAGCAGCTTGAGATCGGGGAGCTCCTACAATGAGCAGTTCTTC. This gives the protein CASSLRSGSSYNEQFF. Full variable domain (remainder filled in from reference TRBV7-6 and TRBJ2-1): GAGVSQSPRYKVTKRGQDVALRCDPISGHVSLYWYRQALGQGPEFLTYFNYEAQQDKSGLPNDRFSAERPEGSISTLTIQRTEQRDSAMYRCASSLRSGSSYNEQFFGPGTRLTVL.

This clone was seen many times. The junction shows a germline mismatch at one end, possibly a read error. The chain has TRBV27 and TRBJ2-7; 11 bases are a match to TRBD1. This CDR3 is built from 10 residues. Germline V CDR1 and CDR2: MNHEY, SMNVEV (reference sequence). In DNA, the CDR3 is TGTGCCAGCAGCCGGGACAGGGGGATCTTC. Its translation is CASSRDRGIF.

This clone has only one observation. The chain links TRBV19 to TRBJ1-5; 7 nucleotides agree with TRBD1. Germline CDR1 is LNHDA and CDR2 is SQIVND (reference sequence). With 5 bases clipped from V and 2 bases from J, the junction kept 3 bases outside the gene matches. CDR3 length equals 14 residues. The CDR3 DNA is TGTGCCAGTAGTTTCGACAGGGGCAATCAGCCCCAGCATTTT. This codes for CASSFDRGNQPQHF.

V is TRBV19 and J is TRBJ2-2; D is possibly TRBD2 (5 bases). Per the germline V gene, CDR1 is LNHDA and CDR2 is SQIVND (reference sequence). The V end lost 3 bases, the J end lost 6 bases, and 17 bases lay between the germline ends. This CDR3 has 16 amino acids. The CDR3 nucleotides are TGTGCCAGTAGTATCTTCGGGGATGTATCGGCCGGGGAGCTGTTTTTT. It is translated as CASSIFGDVSAGELFF.

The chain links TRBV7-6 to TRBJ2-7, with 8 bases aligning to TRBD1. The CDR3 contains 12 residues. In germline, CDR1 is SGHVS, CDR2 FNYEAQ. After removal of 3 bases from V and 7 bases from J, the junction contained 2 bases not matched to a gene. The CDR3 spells CASSFTGGEQYF. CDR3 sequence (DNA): TGTGCCAGCAGCTTTACAGGGGGAGAGCAGTACTTC.

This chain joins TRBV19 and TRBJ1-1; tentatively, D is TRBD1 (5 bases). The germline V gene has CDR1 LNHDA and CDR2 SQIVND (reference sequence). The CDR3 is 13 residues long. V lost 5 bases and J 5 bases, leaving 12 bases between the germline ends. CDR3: CASSLPEGTEAFF. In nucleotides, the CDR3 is TGTGCCAGTAGTCTCCCGGAGGGGACTGAAGCTTTCTTT. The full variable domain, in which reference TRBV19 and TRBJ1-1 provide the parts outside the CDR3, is DGGITQSPKYLFRKEGQNVTLSCEQNLNHDAMYWYRQDPGQGLRLIYYSQIVNDFQKGDIAEGYSVSREKKESFPLTVTSAQKNPTAFYLCASSLPEGTEAFFGQGTRLTVV.

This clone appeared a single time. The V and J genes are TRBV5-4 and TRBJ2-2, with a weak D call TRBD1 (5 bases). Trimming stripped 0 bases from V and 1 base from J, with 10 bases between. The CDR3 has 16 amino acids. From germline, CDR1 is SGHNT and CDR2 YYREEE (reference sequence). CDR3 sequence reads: CASSLGQNKNTGELFF. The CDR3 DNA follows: TGTGCCAGCAGCTTGGGACAGAATAAGAACACCGGGGAGCTGTTTTTT.

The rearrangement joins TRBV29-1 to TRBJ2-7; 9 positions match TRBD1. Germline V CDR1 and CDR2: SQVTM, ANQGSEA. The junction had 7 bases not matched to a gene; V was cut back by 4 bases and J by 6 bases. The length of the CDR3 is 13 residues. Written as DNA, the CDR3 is TGCAGCGTTGTGGGACAGGGTACGTCCGAGCAGTACTTC. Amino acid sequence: CSVVGQGTSEQYF.

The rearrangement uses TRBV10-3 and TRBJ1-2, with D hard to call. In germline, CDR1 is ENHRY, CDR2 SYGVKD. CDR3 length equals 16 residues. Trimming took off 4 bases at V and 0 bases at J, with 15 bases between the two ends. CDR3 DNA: TGTGCCATCAGTGGGCCCCAAGCAGCGACTAACTATGGCTACACCTTC. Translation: CAISGPQAATNYGYTF.